These 15 T cell receptor beta chains came from one sample sequenced in a study of T-cell reconstitution after alpha-beta-depleted transplantation in children. Researchers prepared the TCRbeta library using unique molecular identifiers, the study reports. TCRdb itself ran the PCR reads through MiXCR, one entry per CDR3 protein. In the table there are approximately 500,000 distinct CDR3 sequences, 20% to 30% of which are singletons. The sequencing here drew on PBMCs, taken before TCRalphabeta/CD19-depleted stem cell transplant. The receptors derive from a boy younger than two with Wiskott-Aldrich syndrome, due to receive a stem cell transplant.

This clonotype was observed many times. The chain combines TRBV10-3 with TRBJ2-1; 7 bases are shared with TRBD2. CDR3 length: 14 residues. Germline V lookup: CDR1 ENHRY, CDR2 SYGVKD. J gave up 3 bases and V 4 bases, and 3 bases lay outside the gene matches. The CDR3 region is CAISGGGSYNEQFF. The CDR3 bases are TGTGCCATCAGTGGGGGGGGGAGCTACAATGAGCAGTTCTTC.

The rearrangement uses TRBV7-6 and TRBJ2-3; 9 positions match TRBD2. The CDR3 sequence is 16 residues long. After removal of 0 bases from V and 9 bases from J, the junction contained 10 bases not matched to a gene. Germline lookup yields CDR1 SGHVS and CDR2 FNYEAQ. The chain's CDR3 is CASSLAGTSLAGTQYF. CDR3 nucleotide sequence: TGTGCCAGCAGCTTAGCCGGGACTAGCCTTGCAGGGACGCAGTATTTT.

This chain uses TRBV7-9 with TRBJ2-2, with D possibly matching TRBD1 (6 bases). Looked up from germline, CDR1 is SEHNR and CDR2 is FQNEAQ (reference sequence). Between the trimmed V and J ends, which lost 5 bases and 12 bases, there was a span of 22 bases. The CDR3 covers 15 residues. Here the CDR3 reads CASSGPGQFSGQLFF. As DNA, the CDR3 is TGTGCCAGCAGCGGCCCCGGACAGTTTAGTGGGCAGCTGTTTTTT. Using reference TRBV7-9 and TRBJ2-2 for the parts outside the CDR3, the full variable domain is DTGVSQNPRHKITKRGQNVTFRCDPISEHNRLYWYRQTLGQGPEFLTYFQNEAQLEKSRLLSDRFSAERPKGSFSTLEIQRTEQGDSAMYLCASSGPGQFSGQLFFGEGSRLTVL.

The genes are TRBV28 and TRBJ2-7; D remains ambiguous. Trimming removed 7 bases at V and 3 bases at J, with 13 bases between. The CDR3 is 13 residues long. The V gene's germline CDR1 is MDHEN and CDR2 SYDVKM. The CDR3 region is CASKEAFDYEQYF. The DNA of the CDR3 is TGTGCCAGCAAGGAAGCCTTCGACTACGAGCAGTACTTC. Complete variable domain (other parts from reference TRBV28 and TRBJ2-7): DVKVTQSSRYLVKRTGEKVFLECVQDMDHENMFWYRQDPGLGLRLIYFSYDVKMKEKGDIPEGYSVSREKKERFSLILESASTNQTSMYLCASKEAFDYEQYFGPGTRLTVT.

The V gene is TRBV7-7, the J gene TRBJ2-1; 11 positions match TRBD2. Germline CDR1 and CDR2: SSHAT and FNYEAQ (reference sequence). V lost 5 bases, J lost 7 bases, and 7 bases stayed unmatched. The CDR3 is made up of 15 amino acids. CDR3 region: CASSLLAGVSNEQFF. Written as DNA, the CDR3 is TGTGCCAGCAGCCTACTAGCGGGAGTTTCAAATGAGCAGTTCTTC. Filled out from reference TRBV7-7 and TRBJ2-1, the complete variable domain reads GAGVSQSPRYKVTKRGQDVTLRCDPISSHATLYWYQQALGQGPEFLTYFNYEAQPDKSGLPSDRFSAERPEGSISTLTIQRTEQRDSAMYRCASSLLAGVSNEQFFGPGTRLTVL.

In this sample, this clonotype turned up a few times. The chain joins TRBV3-1 to TRBJ2-5, with 13 bases identical to TRBD2. CDR1 LGHDT and CDR2 YNNKEL come from the germline V gene (reference sequence). The CDR3 totals 18 residues. V dropped 6 bases and J dropped 2; count of bases not matched to a gene: 12. CDR3 in DNA: TGTGCCAGCAGTTCTACGATACTAGCGGGAGGGTTACAAGAGACCCAGTACTTC. Protein sequence: CASSSTILAGGLQETQYF.

This clonotype was seen only a few times. The junction does not match germline at one end; this may be a read error. This chain connects TRBV11-2 to TRBJ2-7; 8 bases align to TRBD2. From germline, CDR1 is SGHAT and CDR2 FQNNGV. CDR3 size: 15 residues. CDR3 nucleotide sequence: TGTGCCAGCAGCTTAGCCGACGGGAGGGTCTACGATCAGTACTTC. Protein: CASSLADGRVYDQYF.

The rearrangement links TRBV5-1 to TRBJ2-1; 12 nucleotides match TRBD2. J gave up 7 bases and V 5 bases, and 7 bases lay outside the gene matches. The CDR3 is 15 amino acids. The V gene's germline CDR1 is SGHRS and CDR2 YFSETQ. The CDR3 bases are TGCGCCAGCAGACCGACTAGCGGGAGTTGGAATGAGCAGTTCTTC. Its protein is CASRPTSGSWNEQFF.

This clonotype was seen a handful of times. The chain recombines TRBV10-3 with TRBJ2-3; D assignment may be TRBD1 or TRBD2 (5 bases each). The CDR3 extends over 15 amino acids. V was cut by 5 bases and J by 0 bases, with 12 bases left in between. Germline V gives CDR1 ENHRY, CDR2 SYGVKD. The CDR3 DNA follows: TGTGCCATCAGTAATCAGGGACCGAGCACAGATACGCAGTATTTT. This codes for CAISNQGPSTDTQYF.

The rearrangement links TRBV6-5 to TRBJ1-4; D might be TRBD1 (6 bases). Per germline, CDR1 MNHEY and CDR2 SVGAGI. Between the trimmed V and J ends, which lost 8 bases and 5 bases, there was a span of 9 bases. The CDR3 is made up of 12 amino acids. Here the CDR3 reads CASGQSNEKLFF. The CDR3 DNA sequence: TGTGCCAGCGGACAGTCCAATGAAAAACTGTTTTTT.

This clonotype was counted only a few times. This chain joins TRBV2 and TRBJ2-7, with TRBD2 identical over 10 bases. The V segment lost 6 bases and the J segment 7 bases; nucleotides outside the gene matches: 6. This CDR3 has 13 amino acids. The germline V gene encodes CDR1 SNHLY and CDR2 FYNNEI. CDR3 region: CASSASGSSEQYF. The CDR3 nucleotides read TGTGCCAGCAGCGCTAGCGGGAGCTCGGAGCAGTACTTC.

This clonotype showed up just a few times. The chain combines TRBV2 with TRBJ2-2; D call uncertain. The CDR3 extends over 11 amino acids. Trimming left V 7 bases short and J 8 bases short, with 8 bases between. CDR1 and CDR2 from the germline V gene are SNHLY and FYNNEI. CDR3 nucleotides: TGTGCCAGCACCGCCAGGGGGGAGCTGTTTTTT. Residues: CASTARGELFF.

This clonotype was found a few times. This rearrangement joins TRBV4-1 to TRBJ2-2; D uncertain. The CDR3 totals 17 residues. Germline V gives CDR1 MGHRA, CDR2 YSYEKL. With 3 bases removed from V and 2 bases from J, the gap between germline ends came to 16 bases. The CDR3: CASSQGWNQANTGELFF. As DNA, the CDR3 is TGCGCCAGCAGCCAGGGTTGGAACCAAGCCAACACCGGGGAGCTGTTTTTT.

This clonotype turned up a few times. The chain couples TRBV5-4 to TRBJ2-3; 7 positions match TRBD2. V gave up 1 base and J gave up 0 bases; unmatched junction bases: 17. Germline CDR1 SGHNT, CDR2 YYREEE (reference sequence). The length of the CDR3 is 20 residues. The DNA of the CDR3 is TGTGCCAGCAGCTTGCCAGGCGGGAGTACCTCAATCAAAAGCACAGATACGCAGTATTTT. It yields the protein CASSLPGGSTSIKSTDTQYF.

In this sample, this clonotype turned up a few times. The chain carries TRBV29-1 and TRBJ1-2; a weak D match, TRBD1 (6 bases). The germline CDR1 and CDR2 sequences are SQVTM and ANQGSEA. The CDR3 covers 13 residues. V was pared by 5 bases and J by 4 bases, with 14 bases between. CDR3: CSVNRGKSYGYTF. The DNA for the CDR3 is TGCAGCGTTAATAGGGGGAAGAGCTATGGCTACACCTTC. Combining the CDR3 with reference TRBV29-1 and TRBJ1-2 gives the whole variable domain SAVISQKPSRDICQRGTSLTIQCQVDSQVTMMFWYRQQPGQSLTLIATANQGSEATYESGFVIDKFPISRPNLTFSTLTVSNMSPEDSSIYLCSVNRGKSYGYTFGSGTRLTVV.